This T cell receptor beta chain is drawn from a study of T-cell memory formation after mild COVID-19. Study observations and caveats: Clones shrinking between day 15 and 85 showed a balanced CD4/CD8 split, and those that grew later tilted toward CD4+. Contracting clones localized mainly to CM and EM when CD4+ and mainly to EMRA when CD8+.

This clonotype was counted many times. Its antigen is currently unknown. V was trimmed by 4 bases and J by 3 bases, leaving 13 bases between them. The germline V gene encodes CDR1 SGHVS and CDR2 FQNEAQ. CDR3 length: 15 residues. One entry per CDR3 protein results from TCRdb running MiXCR on the 5' RACE reads. The table shows 250,000 to 300,000 distinct CDR3 sequences, with 16% occurring only once. The sequencing sample was made of PBMCs or a T cell subset sorted from them (not recorded which). The source is a man aged 18 to 29 who had mild COVID-19 (a few samples of this study predate the infection). Cell type and time point are not known. The chain uses TRBV7-8 and TRBJ2-1; D tentatively reads TRBD1 or TRBD2 (5 bases each). CDR3: CASSSPGTSYNEQFF. The CDR3 coding sequence is TGTGCCAGCAGCTCCCCAGGGACCAGCTACAATGAGCAGTTCTTC.